This T cell receptor beta chain originates from a study of blood T cell repertoires in COVID-19 (dated by TCRdb to the early 2020s). For the study in its entirety: Samples from collaborators originated in the United States, Italy and Spain and spanned both the acute and convalescent phases of COVID-19. Where HLA class I and class II types were available, the types were taken from metadata supplied by the sample provider, not from assay-based typing. The dataset comprised deeply sampled blood TCRbeta repertoires from subjects exposed to, actively infected with, or recovered from COVID-19. The material from the prospective study consisted of cDNA or gDNA derived from T cells, B-cell-depleted T cells, or PBMCs. Samples came from the ongoing ImmuneRACE study (first 160 participants) plus 1,254 subjects from 6 global collaborators. A de-identified subject ID, COVID-19 status, age in years and sex were almost always included in the sample metadata. The repertoires were made available in a free public database intended to serve as a resource for research on the immune response to SARS-CoV-2.

With regard to this clone: Its target antigen remains unknown. Within one base of it there is no much larger clone, and no base qualities were kept.

V loses 5 bases, J loses 6 bases, and the germline ends lie 9 bases apart. For CDR1 and CDR2, the germline V gene lists SGHRS and YFSETQ. The CDR3 starts with the cysteine, ends with the phenylalanine, and has 12 residues. This entry keeps only the CDR3 DNA: 36 bases, framed from base 1. The collaborating institutions used their own protocols to collect whole blood in K2EDTA tubes. Collaborator samples were shipped for TCRbeta analysis as frozen whole blood, isolated PBMCs, or DNA extracted from either sample type. TCRbeta CDR3 regions were amplified from genomic DNA using the immunoSEQ Assay, a bias-controlled multiplex PCR. Concerning the study's data processing: Within the assay, amplification of reference gene primers was used to estimate how many nucleated cells each sample contained. Sequence reads were collapsed and filtered to measure the absolute abundance of every unique TCRbeta CDR3 rearrangement. For each sample, productive Simpson clonality was calculated as the square root of Simpson's diversity index across productive rearrangements. Here the immuneACCESS table is served through TCRdb, limited to in-frame sequences with V and J called. Missing clones are a known gap in these copies; in checked studies unresolved V genes cover under half, and the rest lacks a known reason. That table is the source of V, J and clone size, and D and trimming were worked out from the DNA. This sample has about 340,000 clones in its table, and 65% to 85% of those were observed once. 2.5% to 3% of the sample belongs to the ten largest clones.

Overall study results and their limits: The amount of clinical and demographic metadata varied by source and participant and was provided uncurated.

The sample taken for sequencing was peripheral blood. Here the chain combines TRBV5-1 and TRBJ2-1, with the D gene uncertain. The sequence came from a man aged 25 to 40 with active or convalescent COVID-19. The nucleotide sequence is TGCGCCAGCAGTCCTAGGTCCAATGAGCAGTTCTTC. Its translation is CASSPRSNEQFF. Outside the CDR3, residues come from the reference TRBV5-1 and TRBJ2-1 proteins, so the full variable domain is: KAGVTQTPRYLIKTRGQQVTLSCSPISGHRSVSWYQQTPGQGLQFLFEYFSETQRNKGNFPGRFSGRQFSNSRSEMNVSTLELGDSALYLCASSPRSNEQFFGPGTRLTVL.